A single sample is the source of the 10 T cell receptor beta chains below, sequenced in a study of PD-1 blockade in classical Hodgkin lymphoma. Data came from immunoSEQ multiplex PCR; TCRdb stores just in-frame clones and leaves some out. This table has about 29,000 clones, around three quarters appearing once. Each patient relapsed following autologous stem cell transplantation, and prior brentuximab vedotin exposure differed. The sequences come from peripheral blood mononuclear cells (PBMCs), collected before the second cycle of nivolumab. Receptors were obtained from a human donor with classical Hodgkin lymphoma.

The CDR3 DNA reads TGTGCCAGCAGTACCGGCCGGAACACCGGGGAGCTGTTTTTT. Protein sequence: CASSTGRNTGELFF. The chain links TRBV6-5 to TRBJ2-2; D is uncertain. The germline V gene encodes CDR1 MNHEY and CDR2 SVGAGI. V was cut by 5 bases and J by 1 base, with 8 bases left in between. CDR3 length: 14 amino acids.

The V gene is TRBV6-6, the J gene TRBJ2-7; tentative D call: TRBD2 (6 bases). CDR3 size: 15 residues. Trimming removed 2 bases from V and 0 bases from J, with 11 bases in between. CDR1 is MNHNY, CDR2 SVGAGI, per germline (reference sequence). The chain's CDR3 is CASSYGAGSSYEQYF. The CDR3 coding sequence is TGTGCCAGCAGTTACGGGGCGGGGTCCTCCTACGAGCAGTACTTC.

This clone was picked up one time. The gene calls are TRBV10-3 and TRBJ2-7; the D gene is possibly TRBD1 (6 bases). The germline V gene has CDR1 ENHRY and CDR2 SYGVKD. This CDR3 region has 13 residues. The V end lost 4 bases, the J end lost 0 bases, and 7 bases lay between the germline ends. The CDR3 reads CAISGTVSYEQYF. In DNA form, the CDR3 reads TGTGCCATCAGTGGGACAGTCTCCTACGAGCAGTACTTC.

The chain has TRBV7-2 and TRBJ2-3; D remains ambiguous. Germline V gene lookup returns CDR1 SGHTA and CDR2 FQGNSA. The CDR3 is made up of 13 amino acids. The germline V and J ends were trimmed by 4 bases and 2 bases, with 7 bases remaining between them. The CDR3 loop is CASSSPLTDTQYF. CDR3 nucleotides: TGTGCCAGCAGCTCCCCTCTCACAGATACGCAGTATTTT.

The chain links TRBV5-1 to TRBJ2-2; TRBD1 aligns across 8 bases. The CDR3 contains 18 residues. Germline CDR1 and CDR2: SGHRS and YFSETQ. J lost 0 bases, V lost 3 bases, and 10 bases had no gene match. The CDR3 sequence is CASSWETGVFANTGELFF. In DNA form, the CDR3 reads TGCGCCAGCAGCTGGGAGACAGGGGTATTCGCGAACACCGGGGAGCTGTTTTTT. Based on the CDR3 plus reference TRBV5-1 and TRBJ2-2, the full variable domain is KAGVTQTPRYLIKTRGQQVTLSCSPISGHRSVSWYQQTPGQGLQFLFEYFSETQRNKGNFPGRFSGRQFSNSRSEMNVSTLELGDSALYLCASSWETGVFANTGELFFGEGSRLTVL.

The genes are TRBV10-1 and TRBJ2-7; D is possibly TRBD2 (5 bases). V dropped 3 bases and J dropped 5 bases, with 11 bases sitting between them. The CDR3 length is 13 residues. Germline assignment: CDR1 WNHNN and CDR2 SYGVQD (reference sequence). CDR3 loop: CASSDGRRDEQYF. CDR3 coding DNA: TGCGCCAGCAGTGACGGCAGGCGGGACGAGCAGTACTTC.

The V call is TRBV2, the J call TRBJ1-1, with a tentative D call TRBD1 (5 bases). Trimming stripped 6 bases from V and 4 bases from J, with 9 bases between. Germline V gene lookup returns CDR1 SNHLY and CDR2 FYNNEI. The CDR3 runs to 12 residues. The CDR3 DNA is TGTGCCAGCAGGGGGCCGAGCACTGAAGCTTTCTTT. It specifies CASRGPSTEAFF.

The rearrangement joins TRBV11-1 to TRBJ2-3, with TRBD2 matching 11 bases. Losses at the gene ends were 3 bases for V and 7 bases for J; bases not matched to a gene: 3. There are 14 residues in the CDR3. Per germline, CDR1 SGHAT and CDR2 FQDESV (reference sequence). DNA of the CDR3: TGTGCCAGCAGCTTCTCTAGCGGGGGGAATACGCAGTATTTT. Translation gives CASSFSSGGNTQYF. Variable domain in full (rest from reference TRBV11-1 and TRBJ2-3): EAEVAQSPRYKITEKSQAVAFWCDPISGHATLYWYRQILGQGPELLVQFQDESVVDDSQLPKDRFSAERLKGVDSTLKIQPAELGDSAMYLCASSFSSGGNTQYFGPGTRLTVL.

This clone has a handful of counts. The chain joins TRBV10-3 to TRBJ2-1; D call uncertain. The CDR3 sequence is 16 residues long. Per germline, CDR1 ENHRY and CDR2 SYGVKD. V was trimmed by 0 bases and J by 4 bases, leaving 13 bases between them. As DNA, the CDR3 is TGTGCCATCAGTGAGTCATTGGGGTCTGCTTACAATGAGCAGTTCTTC. Amino acid sequence: CAISESLGSAYNEQFF.

This clone was observed a few times. This rearrangement joins TRBV6-6 to TRBJ2-5, with 7 bases lining up with TRBD2. J gave up 1 base and V 2 bases, and 4 bases lay outside the gene matches. The CDR3 consists of 15 residues. In germline, CDR1 is MNHNY, CDR2 SVGAGI (reference sequence). The CDR3 region is CASSYRDYAQETQYF. DNA of the CDR3: TGTGCCAGCAGTTACCGGGACTATGCCCAAGAGACCCAGTACTTC.